These T cell receptor beta chains were read from a single sample in a study of cytomegalovirus exposure and HLA in healthy donors. Sequencing was performed with immunoSEQ multiplex PCR; in TCRdb, only in-frame clones are kept and a portion is missing. The repertoire holds a few hundred thousand clones, with 75% as singletons. The material sequenced was PBMCs. All receptors come from a woman aged 25 to 39 in good health and CMV-seronegative. Both conserved end residues are part of each CDR3. The order of the fields is V gene, J gene, clone size, D gene, CDR3 protein, CDR3 DNA. A D gene is named only where the DNA matches it firmly. Clone sizes are given selectively: once, few, many, or a class where the clone is expanded.

v_call: TRBV6-1
j_call: TRBJ2-7
clone_size: .
d_call: TRBD2
cdr3_aa: CASSYQRGIYEQYF
cdr3_nt: TGTGCCAGCAGTTATCAGCGGGGGATTTACGAGCAGTACTTC

v_call: TRBV4-1
j_call: TRBJ1-2
clone_size: .
d_call: TRBD1
cdr3_aa: CASRSETGANYGYTF
cdr3_nt: TGCGCCAGCAGGTCCGAAACAGGGGCTAACTATGGCTACACCTTC

v_call: TRBV6-6
j_call: TRBJ1-2
clone_size: few
d_call: TRBD1
cdr3_aa: CASSKTGQGYGYTF
cdr3_nt: TGTGCCAGCAGTAAAACGGGACAGGGGTATGGCTACACCTTC

v_call: TRBV5-1
j_call: TRBJ1-2
clone_size: .
d_call: .
cdr3_aa: CASSLGTATSYGFTF
cdr3_nt: TGCGCCAGCAGCTTGGGGACAGCTACATCCTATGGCTTCACCTTC

v_call: TRBV5-4
j_call: TRBJ1-2
clone_size: .
d_call: TRBD1
cdr3_aa: CASSHLDREDYGYTF
cdr3_nt: TGTGCCAGCAGCCACTTGGACAGGGAAGACTATGGCTACACCTTC

v_call: TRBV25-1
j_call: TRBJ1-1
clone_size: .
d_call: .
cdr3_aa: CASSEWTERGAFF
cdr3_nt: TGTGCCAGCAGTGAATGGACAGAAAGGGGAGCTTTCTTT

v_call: TRBV6-6
j_call: TRBJ2-7
clone_size: .
d_call: TRBD1
cdr3_aa: CASSYSPDRGQYF
cdr3_nt: TGTGCCAGCAGTTACTCTCCGGACAGGGGCCAGTACTTC

v_call: TRBV2
j_call: TRBJ2-3
clone_size: .
d_call: .
cdr3_aa: CASGPWVADTQYF
cdr3_nt: TGTGCCAGCGGGCCCTGGGTTGCAGATACGCAGTATTTT

v_call: TRBV7-2
j_call: TRBJ2-5
clone_size: .
d_call: TRBD2
cdr3_aa: CASILSGGLQETQYF
cdr3_nt: TGTGCCAGCATTTTAAGCGGGGGTCTACAAGAGACCCAGTACTTC

v_call: TRBV30
j_call: TRBJ2-1
clone_size: few
d_call: TRBD2
cdr3_aa: CAWRGTTDEQFF
cdr3_nt: TGTGCCTGGAGGGGGACTACCGATGAGCAGTTCTTC

v_call: TRBV7-2
j_call: TRBJ2-6
clone_size: .
d_call: .
cdr3_aa: CASSLRDTVRANVLTF
cdr3_nt: TGTGCCAGCAGCTTACGGGACACGGTACGGGCCAACGTCCTGACTTTC

v_call: TRBV6-6
j_call: TRBJ1-6
clone_size: .
d_call: .
cdr3_aa: CASSYRTRDSPLHF
cdr3_nt: TGTGCCAGCAGTTACAGGACAAGGGATTCACCCCTCCACTTT

v_call: TRBV13
j_call: TRBJ1-1
clone_size: .
d_call: TRBD1
cdr3_aa: CASSLTGVNTEAFF
cdr3_nt: TGTGCCAGCAGCTTGACAGGGGTGAACACTGAAGCTTTCTTT

v_call: TRBV30
j_call: TRBJ2-3
clone_size: .
d_call: .
cdr3_aa: CAWSTTDTQYF
cdr3_nt: TGTGCCTGGAGTACTACCGATACGCAGTATTTT

v_call: TRBV18
j_call: TRBJ2-5
clone_size: .
d_call: .
cdr3_aa: CASSPGLAEETQYF
cdr3_nt: TGTGCCAGCTCACCGGGACTGGCAGAAGAGACCCAGTACTTC

v_call: TRBV7-8
j_call: TRBJ2-1
clone_size: .
d_call: TRBD2
cdr3_aa: CASSRTSGAYFEQFF
cdr3_nt: TGTGCCAGCAGCAGGACTAGCGGAGCTTACTTCGAGCAGTTCTTC

v_call: TRBV6-6
j_call: TRBJ2-5
clone_size: once
d_call: .
cdr3_aa: CASSNRELGSETQYF
cdr3_nt: TGTGCCAGCAGTAATAGGGAGTTGGGTTCTGAGACCCAGTACTTC

v_call: TRBV10-3
j_call: TRBJ2-7
clone_size: .
d_call: .
cdr3_aa: CAISDFGGVSRDPYEQYF
cdr3_nt: TGTGCCATCAGTGATTTCGGGGGAGTCTCCAGGGATCCCTACGAGCAGTACTTC

v_call: TRBV30
j_call: TRBJ1-6
clone_size: .
d_call: .
cdr3_aa: CASNRASGTNSPLHF
cdr3_nt: TGTGCCTCTAACAGGGCATCTGGGACTAATTCACCCCTCCACTTT

v_call: TRBV27
j_call: TRBJ2-1
clone_size: .
d_call: .
cdr3_aa: CASRPPFAASYNEQFF
cdr3_nt: TGTGCCAGCAGGCCCCCTTTTGCGGCCTCCTACAATGAGCAGTTCTTC

v_call: TRBV6-5
j_call: TRBJ1-1
clone_size: once
d_call: .
cdr3_aa: CASSEVTGNTEAFF
cdr3_nt: TGTGCCAGCAGTGAAGTGACAGGGAACACTGAAGCTTTCTTT

v_call: TRBV27
j_call: TRBJ1-2
clone_size: .
d_call: .
cdr3_aa: CASSLGGEAEGYTF
cdr3_nt: TGTGCCAGCAGTTTAGGGGGGGAGGCAGAAGGCTACACCTTC

v_call: TRBV6-6
j_call: TRBJ1-5
clone_size: .
d_call: .
cdr3_aa: CASSSTGDSNQPQHF
cdr3_nt: TGTGCCAGCAGTTCCACAGGCGATAGCAATCAGCCCCAGCATTTT

v_call: TRBV19
j_call: TRBJ1-5
clone_size: .
d_call: .
cdr3_aa: CASSSRGNQPQHF
cdr3_nt: TGTGCCAGTAGTTCGAGGGGCAATCAGCCCCAGCATTTT

v_call: TRBV6-5
j_call: TRBJ1-2
clone_size: .
d_call: TRBD1
cdr3_aa: CASSYSNRGEDGYTF
cdr3_nt: TGTGCCAGCAGTTACTCGAACAGGGGAGAAGATGGCTACACCTTC

v_call: TRBV6-5
j_call: TRBJ1-2
clone_size: .
d_call: TRBD1
cdr3_aa: CASSYRDRGEYGYTF
cdr3_nt: TGTGCCAGCAGTTACCGGGACAGGGGAGAGTATGGCTACACCTTC

v_call: TRBV2
j_call: TRBJ2-5
clone_size: .
d_call: TRBD2
cdr3_aa: CASSGGLARETQYF
cdr3_nt: TGTGCCAGCAGTGGAGGACTAGCGAGAGAGACCCAGTACTTC

v_call: TRBV15
j_call: TRBJ2-3
clone_size: .
d_call: .
cdr3_aa: CATSRDPFTDTQYF
cdr3_nt: TGTGCCACCAGCAGAGATCCCTTTACAGATACGCAGTATTTT

v_call: TRBV2
j_call: TRBJ2-3
clone_size: .
d_call: TRBD1
cdr3_aa: CAKDRGLDTQYF
cdr3_nt: TGTGCCAAGGACAGGGGGCTGGATACGCAGTATTTT

v_call: TRBV6-1
j_call: TRBJ1-5
clone_size: once
d_call: TRBD1
cdr3_aa: CASRTGDGNQPQHF
cdr3_nt: TGTGCCAGCAGGACAGGGGATGGCAATCAGCCCCAGCATTTT

v_call: TRBV2
j_call: TRBJ2-7
clone_size: .
d_call: TRBD2
cdr3_aa: CASKAGVGYEQYF
cdr3_nt: TGTGCCAGCAAAGCGGGAGTGGGTTACGAGCAGTACTTC

v_call: TRBV10-1
j_call: TRBJ2-1
clone_size: .
d_call: .
cdr3_aa: CASSEGGPGGEQFF
cdr3_nt: TGCGCCAGCAGTGAGGGAGGGCCAGGAGGTGAGCAGTTCTTC

v_call: TRBV6-5
j_call: TRBJ1-1
clone_size: .
d_call: .
cdr3_aa: CASSEISGEAFF
cdr3_nt: TGTGCCAGCAGTGAAATTTCGGGTGAAGCTTTCTTT

v_call: TRBV7-2
j_call: TRBJ2-1
clone_size: .
d_call: .
cdr3_aa: CASSLGISGTEQFF
cdr3_nt: TGTGCCAGCAGCCTCGGGATCTCAGGTACGGAGCAGTTCTTC

v_call: TRBV6-6
j_call: TRBJ1-1
clone_size: .
d_call: .
cdr3_aa: CASRIGRGEAFF
cdr3_nt: TGTGCCAGCAGAATAGGTAGGGGAGAAGCTTTCTTT

v_call: TRBV9
j_call: TRBJ1-1
clone_size: .
d_call: .
cdr3_aa: CASSQAFENTEAFF
cdr3_nt: TGTGCCAGCAGCCAAGCGTTCGAGAACACTGAAGCTTTCTTT

v_call: TRBV23-1
j_call: TRBJ2-1
clone_size: few
d_call: .
cdr3_aa: CASSHPGSLYNEQFF
cdr3_nt: TGCGCCAGCAGTCACCCCGGGTCCCTCTACAATGAGCAGTTCTTC

v_call: TRBV11-3
j_call: TRBJ1-2
clone_size: few
d_call: TRBD1
cdr3_aa: CASRPRDREGLGYTF
cdr3_nt: TGTGCCAGCAGGCCCCGGGACAGGGAGGGACTTGGCTACACCTTC

v_call: TRBV29-1
j_call: TRBJ2-7
clone_size: .
d_call: TRBD2
cdr3_aa: CSVDGRGESYEQYF
cdr3_nt: TGCAGCGTTGACGGGAGGGGTGAATCCTACGAGCAGTACTTC

v_call: TRBV6-1
j_call: TRBJ1-2
clone_size: .
d_call: .
cdr3_aa: CASRGLGYGYTF
cdr3_nt: TGTGCCAGCAGGGGGCTTGGCTATGGCTACACCTTC

v_call: TRBV29-1
j_call: TRBJ2-1
clone_size: few
d_call: TRBD2
cdr3_aa: CSAVPGHGLDYNEQFF
cdr3_nt: TGCAGCGCCGTCCCGGGCCACGGACTAGATTACAATGAGCAGTTCTTC

v_call: TRBV7-3
j_call: TRBJ2-7
clone_size: .
d_call: .
cdr3_aa: CASSPQSRAGYEQYF
cdr3_nt: TGTGCCAGCAGCCCACAATCGCGGGCAGGTTACGAGCAGTACTTC